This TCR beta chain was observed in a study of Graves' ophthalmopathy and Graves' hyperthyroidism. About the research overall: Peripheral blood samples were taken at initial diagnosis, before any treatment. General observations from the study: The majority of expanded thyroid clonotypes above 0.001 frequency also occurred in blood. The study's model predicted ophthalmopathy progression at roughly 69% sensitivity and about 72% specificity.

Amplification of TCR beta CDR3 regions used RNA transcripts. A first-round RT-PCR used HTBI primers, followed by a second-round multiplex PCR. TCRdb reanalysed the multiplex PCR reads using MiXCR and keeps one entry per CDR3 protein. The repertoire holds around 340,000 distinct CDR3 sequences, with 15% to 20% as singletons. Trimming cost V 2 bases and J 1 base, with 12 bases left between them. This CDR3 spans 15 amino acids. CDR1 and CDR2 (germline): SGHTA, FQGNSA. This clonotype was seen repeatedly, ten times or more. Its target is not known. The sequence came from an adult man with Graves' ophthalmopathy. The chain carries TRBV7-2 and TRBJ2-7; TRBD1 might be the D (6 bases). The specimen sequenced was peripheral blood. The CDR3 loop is CASSLTRGESYEQYF. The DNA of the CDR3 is TGTGCCAGCAGCTTAACCAGGGGAGAATCCTACGAGCAGTACTTC.